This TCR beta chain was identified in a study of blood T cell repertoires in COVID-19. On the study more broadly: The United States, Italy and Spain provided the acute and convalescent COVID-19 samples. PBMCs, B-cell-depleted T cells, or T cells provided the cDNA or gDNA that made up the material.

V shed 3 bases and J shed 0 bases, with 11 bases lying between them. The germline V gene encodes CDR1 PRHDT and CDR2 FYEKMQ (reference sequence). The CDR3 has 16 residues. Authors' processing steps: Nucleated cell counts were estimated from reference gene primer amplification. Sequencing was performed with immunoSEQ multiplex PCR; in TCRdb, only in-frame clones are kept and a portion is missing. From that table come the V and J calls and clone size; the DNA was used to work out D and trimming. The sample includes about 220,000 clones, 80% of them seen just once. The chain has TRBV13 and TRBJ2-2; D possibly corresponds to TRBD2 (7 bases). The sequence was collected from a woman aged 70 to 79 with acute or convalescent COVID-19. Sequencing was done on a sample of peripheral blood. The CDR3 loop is CASSFRGGANTGELFF. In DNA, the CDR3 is TGTGCCAGCAGCTTCCGCGGGGGCGCGAACACCGGGGAGCTGTTTTTT.